This TCR beta chain was found in a study of cytomegalovirus exposure and HLA in healthy donors. Points from the study as a whole: Analyzed later, most CMV-associated TCR beta chains appeared HLA-restricted.

This clone was found a few times. The antigen remains unidentified. The junction shows a germline mismatch at one end, possibly a read error. Germline V lookup: CDR1 SSHAT, CDR2 FNYEAQ (reference sequence). The CDR3 has 13 residues. The PCR used 60 Vbeta and 13 Jbeta primers. Using immunoSEQ multiplex PCR, the repertoire was profiled, and TCRdb retains in-frame clones only, with some absent. The sample lists around 130,000 clones; roughly 85% were seen once. Material: PBMCs. The sequence came from a woman in her 30s in good health and CMV-seropositive. V and J are TRBV7-7 and TRBJ2-5; D not resolved. CDR3 nucleotide sequence: TGTGCTAGCAGCCTAGACTGGCAAGAGACCCAGTACTTC. Protein sequence: CASSLDWQETQYF.